This passage covers 13 T cell receptor beta chains from one sample sequenced in a study of cytomegalovirus exposure and HLA in healthy donors. Vbeta (60) and Jbeta (13) primers were used in the PCR. TCRdb's table, derived via immunoSEQ multiplex PCR, lists solely in-frame clones and lacks some. The sample includes under 130,000 clones, around 74% of them seen just once. Sequences were obtained from PBMCs. The receptors were gathered from a woman aged 35 to 49 in good health and CMV-seropositive.

This chain connects TRBV7-9 to TRBJ2-7, with D uncertain. Trimming took 4 bases from V and 8 from J, leaving 15 bases between them. Germline assignment: CDR1 SEHNR and CDR2 FQNEAQ (reference sequence). The CDR3 has 13 amino acids. CDR3 sequence: CASSSRRVRKQYF. The CDR3 DNA reads TGTGCCAGCAGCTCCCGACGGGTGAGGAAGCAGTACTTC.

This chain links TRBV18 with TRBJ2-7; possibly TRBD2 for D (5 bases). Trimming pared 4 bases from V and 0 bases from J, leaving 10 bases between. Germline V gene sequence: CDR1 KGHSH, CDR2 LQKENI. This CDR3 spans 14 amino acids. CDR3 DNA: TGTGCCAGCTCACAAGCTGGGAGCTCCTACGAGCAGTACTTC. The encoded protein is CASSQAGSSYEQYF.

This clone was counted only a few times. The CDR3 reads CASNERQGYGEQYF. The CDR3 nucleotides are TGCGCCAGCAATGAGAGACAGGGTTACGGCGAGCAGTACTTC. The rearrangement links TRBV5-1 to TRBJ2-7, with 7 nucleotides matching TRBD1. V lost 6 bases, J lost 6 bases, and 12 bases stayed unmatched. The CDR3 spans 14 residues. Germline assignment: CDR1 SGHRS and CDR2 YFSETQ. The whole variable domain, remainder taken from reference TRBV5-1 and TRBJ2-7, is KAGVTQTPRYLIKTRGQQVTLSCSPISGHRSVSWYQQTPGQGLQFLFEYFSETQRNKGNFPGRFSGRQFSNSRSEMNVSTLELGDSALYLCASNERQGYGEQYFGPGTRLTVT.

This clone was recorded once. One end of the junction varies from germline; a read error may be responsible. The same CDR3 also results from other DNA sequences found in this sample. This chain links TRBV7-7 with TRBJ2-3; 8 bases are shared with TRBD2. Germline loops: CDR1 SSHAT, CDR2 FNYEAQ (reference sequence). The CDR3 spans 15 residues. The chain's CDR3 is CASSLYGRVTDTQYF. CDR3 DNA: TGTGCCAGCAGCTTATACGGGAGGGTCACAGATACGCAATATTTT.

This chain links TRBV21-1 with TRBJ2-5; the table's D call, TRBD1, has no DNA check behind it. TRBV21-1 is an annotated pseudogene. This CDR3 is built from 18 residues. The CDR3 protein is CASSKAHPFGLPRETQYF. The CDR3 region has the DNA TGTGCCAGCAGCAAAGCTCACCCCTTTGGCCTTCCCCGCGAGACCCAGTACTTC.

The table lists this clone with a count of one. V gene TRBV5-4 combines with J gene TRBJ2-7, with 9 bases that match TRBD2. J was trimmed by 0 bases and V by 0 bases; bases with no gene match: 1. The CDR3 is made up of 15 amino acids. Germline V CDR1 and CDR2: SGHNT, YYREEE (reference sequence). CDR3 residues: CASSLGSGSSYEQYF. In DNA, the CDR3 is TGTGCCAGCAGCTTGGGTAGCGGGAGCTCCTACGAGCAGTACTTC.

The chain recombines TRBV4-1 with TRBJ1-6; no definite D call. The ends were cut back, 0 bases at V and 3 bases at J, with 12 bases in the middle. CDR1 and CDR2 (germline): MGHRA, YSYEKL. The CDR3 runs 17 residues. The chain's CDR3 is CASSQDGWEFYNSPLHF. DNA of the CDR3: TGCGCCAGCAGCCAAGATGGTTGGGAGTTCTATAATTCACCCCTCCACTTT.

V is TRBV27 and J is TRBJ2-5; 7 bases agree with TRBD2. This CDR3 has 14 amino acids. Germline trimming cut 5 bases from V and 5 bases from J; bases unmatched to any gene: 8. The germline CDR1 and CDR2 sequences are MNHEY and SMNVEV (reference sequence). As DNA, the CDR3 is TGTGCCAGCAGTCCTCGACTAGCATCGGAGACCCAGTACTTC. This encodes CASSPRLASETQYF.

In its sample, this clone was seen a few times. The V call is TRBV5-1, the J call TRBJ2-7; tentative D call: TRBD2 (6 bases). CDR3 length: 14 residues. V gave up 3 bases and J gave up 8 bases, with 18 bases separating them. Germline lookup yields CDR1 SGHRS and CDR2 YFSETQ. As DNA, the CDR3 is TGCGCCAGCAGCTCCCTTCCGGGGGACTCACAGCAGTACTTC. This sequence encodes CASSSLPGDSQQYF.

This clone has just one count. The V gene is TRBV2, the J gene TRBJ2-1, with D possibly matching TRBD2 (5 bases). Trimming left V 8 bases short and J 1 base short, with 12 bases between. The CDR3 has 14 amino acids. Germline V gene data show CDR1 as SNHLY and CDR2 as FYNNEI. In DNA form, the CDR3 reads TGTGCCAGCTCGAGGGCGATTTCCTACAATGAGCAGTTCTTC. It is translated as CASSRAISYNEQFF.

The chain has TRBV4-3 and TRBJ2-3; the match to TRBD2 covers 12 bases. The CDR3 sequence is 17 residues long. Per the germline V gene, CDR1 is LGHNA and CDR2 is YSLEER. The trim removed 3 bases at V and 3 bases at J, leaving 7 bases unmatched. CDR3 bases: TGCGCCAGCAGCCAGTGGACTAGCGGGGCTCAGACAGATACGCAGTATTTT. It yields the protein CASSQWTSGAQTDTQYF.

This clone was observed a handful of times. J is TRBJ1-1 and V is TRBV5-1; TRBD1 agrees at 9 bases. There are 20 residues in the CDR3. Losses at the gene ends were 0 bases for V and 5 bases for J; bases not matched to a gene: 20. Per the germline V gene, CDR1 is SGHRS and CDR2 is YFSETQ. The CDR3 DNA is TGCGCCAGCAGCTTGGCGTTACCTCATGCAACAGGGGGCGTCGGTACTGAAGCTTTCTTT. This sequence encodes CASSLALPHATGGVGTEAFF.

V usage is TRBV6-6 and J usage is TRBJ2-6, with 8 bases aligning to TRBD1. Trimming cost V 6 bases and J 2 bases; bases outside gene matches: 6. The CDR3 is 16 residues long. From germline, CDR1 is MNHNY and CDR2 SVGAGI (reference sequence). DNA of the CDR3: TGTGCCAGCAGCAGGCCAGGGGGCGCTGGGGCCAACGTCCTGACTTTC. This sequence encodes CASSRPGGAGANVLTF.